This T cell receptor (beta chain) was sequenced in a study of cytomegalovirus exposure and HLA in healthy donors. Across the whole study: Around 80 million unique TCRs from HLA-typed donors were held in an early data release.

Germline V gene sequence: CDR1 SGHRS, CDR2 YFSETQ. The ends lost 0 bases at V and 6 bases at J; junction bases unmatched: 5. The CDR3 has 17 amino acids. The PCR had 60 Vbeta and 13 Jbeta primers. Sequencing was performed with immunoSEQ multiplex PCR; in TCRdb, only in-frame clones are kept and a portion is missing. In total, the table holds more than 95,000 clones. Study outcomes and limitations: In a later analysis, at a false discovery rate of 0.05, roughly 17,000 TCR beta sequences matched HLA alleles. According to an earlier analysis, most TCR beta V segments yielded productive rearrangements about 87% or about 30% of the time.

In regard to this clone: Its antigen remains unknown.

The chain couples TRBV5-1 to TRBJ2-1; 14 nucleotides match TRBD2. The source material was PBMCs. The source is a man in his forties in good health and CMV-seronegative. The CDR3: CASSLATGTSGGNEQFF. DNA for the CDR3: TGCGCCAGCAGCTTGGCCACCGGGACTAGCGGGGGCAATGAGCAGTTCTTC.